A selection of T cell receptor beta chains follows, all from one sample in a study of T cell responses to AZD1222 COVID-19 vaccine. Method: immunoSEQ multiplex PCR; TCRdb's copy keeps in-frame clones and lacks some. The sample holds about 120,000 clones, more than 85% seen once. Source: peripheral blood, taken on day 0 of AZD1222 vaccination. Receptor source: an adult in good health. Each CDR3 is given with its conserved first and last residue. The D gene is left open where the match is weak. Size is omitted from some rows. Given values are once, few, many or a class for expanded clones.

abundance: NA
j_gene: TRBJ2-7
v_gene: TRBV7-2
d_gene: NA
CDR3nt: TGTGCCAGCAGGAAAACAGGGAGAGAGCAGTACTTC
CDR3aa: CASRKTGREQYF

abundance: NA
j_gene: TRBJ2-2
v_gene: TRBV19
d_gene: NA
CDR3nt: TGTGCCAGTAGCCTGGGACGGACGACAAGCACCGGGGAGCTGTTTTTT
CDR3aa: CASSLGRTTSTGELFF

abundance: NA
j_gene: TRBJ1-1
v_gene: TRBV5-4
d_gene: TRBD1
CDR3nt: TGTGCCAGCACCCCCTTCCGGGACAGGGGGACTGAAGCTTTCTTT
CDR3aa: CASTPFRDRGTEAFF

abundance: once
j_gene: TRBJ1-4
v_gene: TRBV7-9
d_gene: NA
CDR3nt: TGTGCCAGCAGCCCCCGAGGTTCCTTGGGTGAAAAACTGTTTTTT
CDR3aa: CASSPRGSLGEKLFF

abundance: once
j_gene: TRBJ2-5
v_gene: TRBV30
d_gene: TRBD2
CDR3nt: TGTGCCTGGAGTGATGAGACTAGCGGTAGGGACGAGACCCAGTACTTC
CDR3aa: CAWSDETSGRDETQYF

abundance: NA
j_gene: TRBJ1-2
v_gene: TRBV19
d_gene: NA
CDR3nt: TGTGCCAGTAGTCCCGAAGGGCACCGTGGATATGGCTACACCTTC
CDR3aa: CASSPEGHRGYGYTF

abundance: NA
j_gene: TRBJ2-2
v_gene: TRBV19
d_gene: TRBD1
CDR3nt: TGTGCCAGTATCCTGCGGGCAGGGGGAACCGGGGAGCTGTTTTTT
CDR3aa: CASILRAGGTGELFF

abundance: NA
j_gene: TRBJ2-1
v_gene: TRBV7-9
d_gene: TRBD2
CDR3nt: TGTGCCAGCAGCCCATGGACTAGCGGTGAGCAGTTCTTC
CDR3aa: CASSPWTSGEQFF

abundance: few
j_gene: TRBJ2-7
v_gene: TRBV5-6
d_gene: TRBD1
CDR3nt: TGTGCCAGCAGCTGGACAGGACGCGACGAGCAGTACTTC
CDR3aa: CASSWTGRDEQYF

abundance: NA
j_gene: TRBJ1-1
v_gene: TRBV19
d_gene: NA
CDR3nt: TGTGCCAGTTATTCAGTGGGGACTGAAGCTTTCTTT
CDR3aa: CASYSVGTEAFF

abundance: NA
j_gene: TRBJ2-5
v_gene: TRBV5-4
d_gene: TRBD2
CDR3nt: TGTGCCAGCAGCTTGGTATTAGCGGGAGGGAAGGAGACCCAGTACTTC
CDR3aa: CASSLVLAGGKETQYF

abundance: NA
j_gene: TRBJ1-4
v_gene: TRBV29-1
d_gene: TRBD1
CDR3nt: TGCAGCGTGGGGGACAGGCCGGAGGAAAAACTGTTTTTT
CDR3aa: CSVGDRPEEKLFF

abundance: NA
j_gene: TRBJ2-1
v_gene: TRBV2
d_gene: TRBD2
CDR3nt: TGTGCCAGCAGTAGAGCGGGAGCGGTCGGCAATGAGCAGTTCTTC
CDR3aa: CASSRAGAVGNEQFF

abundance: NA
j_gene: TRBJ2-7
v_gene: TRBV5-4
d_gene: NA
CDR3nt: TGTGCCAGCAGCTCCGGGACCCAGACGCGGGAGCAGTACTTC
CDR3aa: CASSSGTQTREQYF

abundance: NA
j_gene: TRBJ2-1
v_gene: TRBV7-2
d_gene: NA
CDR3nt: TGTGCCAGCAGCTTAGACCCGAGGTGGACGCAGTTCTTC
CDR3aa: CASSLDPRWTQFF

abundance: NA
j_gene: TRBJ2-7
v_gene: TRBV20-1
d_gene: NA
CDR3nt: TGCAGTGCTAGTAGGGTTAACGAGCAGTACTTC
CDR3aa: CSASRVNEQYF

abundance: NA
j_gene: TRBJ1-4
v_gene: TRBV24-1
d_gene: NA
CDR3nt: TGTGCCACCAGTGATTTAGAACAGGTGGCAACTAATGAAAAACTGTTTTTT
CDR3aa: CATSDLEQVATNEKLFF

abundance: NA
j_gene: TRBJ1-1
v_gene: TRBV6-2/TRBV6-3
d_gene: TRBD1
CDR3nt: TGTGCCAGCAGCCTGACAGGGTTGAACACTGAAGCTTTCTTT
CDR3aa: CASSLTGLNTEAFF

abundance: NA
j_gene: TRBJ2-7
v_gene: TRBV5-1
d_gene: TRBD1
CDR3nt: TGCGCCAGCAGCCACGGGACAGATGGTCGTCGGCAGTACTTC
CDR3aa: CASSHGTDGRRQYF

abundance: NA
j_gene: TRBJ1-2
v_gene: TRBV2
d_gene: NA
CDR3nt: TGTGCCAGCAGTGAATACCCCCTCTATGGCTACACCTTC
CDR3aa: CASSEYPLYGYTF

abundance: once
j_gene: TRBJ2-3
v_gene: TRBV19
d_gene: TRBD2
CDR3nt: TGTGCCAGTAGTATCTCGGGAGGGCCGTCAGATACGCAGTATTTT
CDR3aa: CASSISGGPSDTQYF

abundance: NA
j_gene: TRBJ2-7
v_gene: TRBV6-5
d_gene: NA
CDR3nt: TGTGCCAGCACCTCGCCACAGTCCTACGAGCAGTACTTC
CDR3aa: CASTSPQSYEQYF

abundance: NA
j_gene: TRBJ2-7
v_gene: TRBV29-1
d_gene: TRBD1
CDR3nt: TGCAGCGTTACGGGGGACAGGGGGTACGAGCAGTACTTC
CDR3aa: CSVTGDRGYEQYF

abundance: NA
j_gene: TRBJ1-5
v_gene: TRBV19
d_gene: NA
CDR3nt: TGTGCCAGTAACGCAGGGAATAGCAATCAGCCCCAGCATTTT
CDR3aa: CASNAGNSNQPQHF

abundance: NA
j_gene: TRBJ1-2
v_gene: TRBV28
d_gene: TRBD1
CDR3nt: TGTGCCAGCAGTTCAGAAGACAGGGTGTATGGCTACACCTTC
CDR3aa: CASSSEDRVYGYTF

abundance: NA
j_gene: TRBJ1-5
v_gene: TRBV5-1
d_gene: NA
CDR3nt: TGCGCCAGCAGCCCGACCGTGGGTGCCAATCAGCCCCAGCATTTT
CDR3aa: CASSPTVGANQPQHF

abundance: few
j_gene: TRBJ1-1
v_gene: TRBV11-2
d_gene: NA
CDR3nt: TGTGCCAGCAGCCCCCCGGGTCACACTGTTGAAGCTTTCTTT
CDR3aa: CASSPPGHTVEAFF

abundance: NA
j_gene: TRBJ1-1
v_gene: TRBV5-6
d_gene: TRBD1
CDR3nt: TGTGCCAGCAGCTGGGAAGGACAGGGGCGCCTTAACACTGAAGCTTTCTTT
CDR3aa: CASSWEGQGRLNTEAFF

abundance: NA
j_gene: TRBJ1-1
v_gene: TRBV7-8
d_gene: NA
CDR3nt: TGTGCCAGCAGCTCCGCCGGGGCGAACACTGAAGCTTTCTTT
CDR3aa: CASSSAGANTEAFF

abundance: few
j_gene: TRBJ1-2
v_gene: TRBV7-9
d_gene: TRBD1
CDR3nt: TGTGCCAGCAGCTTAAACAGGGGGCAAGACTATGGCTACACCTTC
CDR3aa: CASSLNRGQDYGYTF

abundance: NA
j_gene: TRBJ2-1
v_gene: TRBV29-1
d_gene: TRBD2
CDR3nt: TGCAGCGCTGGGGTAGCGGGAGGGGAGCAGTTCTTC
CDR3aa: CSAGVAGGEQFF